This T cell receptor beta chain was obtained from a study of T cell responses to AZD1222 COVID-19 vaccine. Study outcomes and limitations: The CD4 TCRs associated with vaccination extended across spike and predominated at 160-218 and 743-854. The study identified only a handful of AZD1222 recipients as seropositive at baseline. Once two AZD1222 doses were given, Spike-specific TCR breadth and depth went up.

On this clone itself: The antigen remains undetermined.

Only in-frame clones appear in the TCRdb table, and some are missing; sequencing was by immunoSEQ multiplex PCR. The table shows about 78,000 clones, with 88% occurring only once. The CDR3 spans 13 residues. The germline CDR1 and CDR2 sequences are SGHKS and YYEKEE (reference sequence). After removal of 3 bases from V and 5 bases from J, the junction contained 0 bases not matched to a gene. The sequences come from peripheral blood, collected on day 0 of MenACWY control vaccination. The TCR sequence derives from an adult in good health. The chain has TRBV5-5 and TRBJ1-5, with 9 bases that match TRBD1. The CDR3 DNA is TGTGCCAGCAGCTGGACAGGGGATCAGCCCCAGCATTTT. Translated, it gives CASSWTGDQPQHF.